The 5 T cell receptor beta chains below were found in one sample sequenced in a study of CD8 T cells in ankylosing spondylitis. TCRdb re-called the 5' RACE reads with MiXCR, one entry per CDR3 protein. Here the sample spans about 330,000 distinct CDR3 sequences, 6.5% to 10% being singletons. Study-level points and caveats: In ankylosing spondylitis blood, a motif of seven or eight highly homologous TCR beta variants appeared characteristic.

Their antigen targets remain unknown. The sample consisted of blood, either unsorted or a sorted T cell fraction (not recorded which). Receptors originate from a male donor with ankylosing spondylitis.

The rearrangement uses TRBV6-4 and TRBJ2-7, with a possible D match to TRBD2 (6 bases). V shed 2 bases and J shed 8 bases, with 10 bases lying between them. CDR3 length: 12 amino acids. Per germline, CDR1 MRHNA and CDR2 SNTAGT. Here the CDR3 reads CASSDGGSQQYF. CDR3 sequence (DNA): TGTGCCAGCAGTGACGGAGGGTCCCAGCAGTACTTC.

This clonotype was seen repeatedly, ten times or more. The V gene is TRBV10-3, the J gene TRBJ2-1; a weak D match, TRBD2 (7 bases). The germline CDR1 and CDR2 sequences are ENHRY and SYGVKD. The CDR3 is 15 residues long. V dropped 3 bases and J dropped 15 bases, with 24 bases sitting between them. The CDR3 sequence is CAISDLGASGKLVFF. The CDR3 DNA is TGTGCCATCAGTGATCTGGGGGCTAGCGGTAAACTGGTGTTCTTC.

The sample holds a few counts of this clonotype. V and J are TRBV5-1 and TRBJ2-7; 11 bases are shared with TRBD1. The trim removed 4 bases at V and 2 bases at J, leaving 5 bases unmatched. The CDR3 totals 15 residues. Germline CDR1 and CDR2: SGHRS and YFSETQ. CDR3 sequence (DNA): TGCGCCAGCAGCAATGGACAGGGGGCTCCCTACGAGCAGTACTTC. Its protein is CASSNGQGAPYEQYF.

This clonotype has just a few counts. This CDR3 reads CASSLVEGSYGYTF. The CDR3 DNA reads TGTGCCAGCAGCTTGGTTGAGGGAAGCTATGGCTACACCTTC. The chain uses TRBV7-2 and TRBJ1-2; no clear D gene. CDR1 is SGHTA, CDR2 FQGNSA, per germline. V was shortened by 3 bases and J by 4 bases, with 12 bases between the two germline ends. The CDR3 runs 14 residues.

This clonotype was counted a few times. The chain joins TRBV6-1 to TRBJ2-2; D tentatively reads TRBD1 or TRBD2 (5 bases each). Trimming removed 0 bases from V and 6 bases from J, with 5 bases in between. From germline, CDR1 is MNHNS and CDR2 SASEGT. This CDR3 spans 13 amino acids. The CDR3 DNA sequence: TGTGCCAGCAGTGAAGCGGGGGCCGGGGAGCTGTTTTTT. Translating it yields CASSEAGAGELFF.